In this sample, the clone carrying this T cell receptor (beta chain) turned up a few times. The source of the sample is a study of T-cell memory formation after mild COVID-19. Germline V gene sequence: CDR1 SNHLY, CDR2 FYNNEI. J gave up 0 bases and V 5 bases, and 4 bases lay outside the gene matches. CDR3 size: 15 residues. One entry per CDR3 protein results from TCRdb running MiXCR on the 5' RACE reads. The table has fewer than 150,000 distinct CDR3 sequences, approximately 5.9% seen once. V usage is TRBV2 and J usage is TRBJ2-3, with 8 positions matching TRBD2. The TCR sequence derives from an adult woman who had mild COVID-19 (a few samples of this study predate the infection). Cell type and time point are not known. The sequenced sample consisted of PBMCs or a T cell subset sorted from them (not recorded which). This CDR3 is CASSRQRGSTDTQYF. The CDR3, as DNA: TGTGCCAGCAGTAGGCAGCGGGGGAGCACAGATACGCAGTATTTT. Based on the CDR3 plus reference TRBV2 and TRBJ2-3, the full variable domain is EPEVTQTPSHQVTQMGQEVILRCVPISNHLYFYWYRQILGQKVEFLVSFYNNEISEKSEIFDDQFSVERPDGSNFTLKIRSTKLEDSAMYFCASSRQRGSTDTQYFGPGTRLTVL.